The T cell receptor (beta chain) under discussion was sequenced for a study of T-cell memory formation after mild COVID-19. Study background: Among the donors, TCR clusters were largely specific to each donor. General study points: Some clones that responded turned up in pre-infection memory, which suggests that cross-reactive memory joined in. Whereas later expanders leaned CD4+, clones contracting day 15 to 85 showed a balanced CD4/CD8 makeup. For contracting clones, CD4+ ones sat mainly in CM and EM, CD8+ in EMRA.

Turning to this clonotype: Its matching antigen is unknown.

The CDR3 is 16 residues long. V dropped 1 base and J dropped 6 bases, with 18 bases sitting between them. Looked up from germline, CDR1 is SGHRS and CDR2 is YFSETQ. Via MiXCR, TCRdb re-called the 5' RACE reads, giving one row per CDR3 protein. Among nearly 350,000 distinct CDR3 sequences listed, 10% to 15% were seen once. Sequencing was done on a sample of PBMCs or a T cell subset sorted from them (not recorded which). The chain links TRBV5-1 to TRBJ2-3; either TRBD1 or TRBD2 may fit D (6 bases each). The source of this sequence is a young man who had mild COVID-19 (a few samples of this study predate the infection). Cell type and time point are not known. Here the CDR3 reads CASSLTAGMGADTQYF. As DNA, the CDR3 is TGCGCCAGCAGCTTGACGGCGGGGATGGGGGCGGATACGCAGTATTTT.